Listed below are T cell receptor beta chains from one sample, sequenced in a study of T cells in Graves' hyperthyroidism and ophthalmopathy. Each CDR3 protein is one row after TCRdb ran MiXCR on the multiplex PCR reads. The sample comprises some 570,000 distinct CDR3 sequences, 17% of which are singletons, and approximately 18% rests with the top ten. The sample consisted of blood. The source is a woman aged 18-35 years with Graves' ophthalmopathy. CDR3s include the opening cysteine and the closing phenylalanine or tryptophan. A D gene is named only where the DNA matches it firmly. Size tells how often a clone was seen (once, few, many) or the class of an expanded clone, and some rows leave it out.

CDR3 length,D gene,J gene,clone size,V gene,CDR3 DNA,CDR3 protein
16,.,TRBJ1-2,.,TRBV19,TGTGCCAGTAGTCCATTACCCGGGCCGACAACTCCTGGCTACACCTTC,CASSPLPGPTTPGYTF
14,.,TRBJ2-1,.,TRBV28,TGTGCCAGCAGTCCAACGGTCTCCTACAATGAGCAGTTCTTC,CASSPTVSYNEQFF
19,TRBD2,TRBJ2-1,.,TRBV28,TGTGCCAGCAGTTTAGAATCAGGCCCAGCGGGAGGGCCGAATGGTGAGCAGTTCTTC,CASSLESGPAGGPNGEQFF
13,.,TRBJ1-2,.,TRBV6-1,TGTGCCAGCAGTCCATCGAACAGGGATGGCTACACCTTC,CASSPSNRDGYTF
14,TRBD1,TRBJ1-2,few,TRBV12-3/TRBV12-4,TGTGCCAGCAGTGACAGGGGAGTCGACTATGGCTACACCTTC,CASSDRGVDYGYTF
12,.,TRBJ2-7,many,TRBV28,TGTGCCAGCAGTTTCCCCGGGGCCGAGCAGTACTTC,CASSFPGAEQYF
14,.,TRBJ1-2,.,TRBV27,TGTGCCAGCAGTCAAAGGCCGGGACCCTATGGCTACACCTTC,CASSQRPGPYGYTF
12,.,TRBJ1-1,many,TRBV28,TGTGCCAGCAGTTTTGACGGGAGTGAAGCTTTCTTT,CASSFDGSEAFF
15,.,TRBJ2-7,many,TRBV14,TGTGCCAGCAGCCCCTGGGCAGGTCAACACTACGAGCAGTACTTC,CASSPWAGQHYEQYF
15,TRBD2,TRBJ2-1,.,TRBV6-4,TGTGCCAGCAGTGATAAGGCTAGCGGGTGGAATGAGCAGTTCTTC,CASSDKASGWNEQFF
14,.,TRBJ1-3,.,TRBV10-2,TGCGCCAGCGGGGACGGGGCGCAGGGAAACACCATATATTTT,CASGDGAQGNTIYF
14,.,TRBJ2-7,.,TRBV19,TGTGCCAGTAGTATGGCAGGGAGGTCCTACGAGCAGTACTTC,CASSMAGRSYEQYF
15,TRBD2,TRBJ2-1,few,TRBV19,TGTGCCAGTAAATTTACGGGAGGGCCTTACAATGAGCAGTTCTTC,CASKFTGGPYNEQFF
15,.,TRBJ2-1,few,TRBV6-1,TGTGCCAGCAGTCACAGCAACCTACTAGGAATCGAGCAGTTCTTC,CASSHSNLLGIEQFF
14,TRBD2,TRBJ2-3,few,TRBV6-2/TRBV6-3,TGTGCCAGCAGTTCCCTAGCGGGAGCCAGGATGCAGTATTTT,CASSSLAGARMQYF
17,TRBD1,TRBJ1-1,many,TRBV7-8,TGTGCCAGCACCTTGAATCCCGCAGGGGGCTCTAGCACTGAAGCTTTCTTT,CASTLNPAGGSSTEAFF